The 17 T cell receptor beta chains below all came from one sample that was sequenced in a study of blood T cell repertoires in COVID-19. The table came from immunoSEQ multiplex PCR; TCRdb's copy has only in-frame clones and leaves some out. The table has about 310,000 clones, 90% seen once; the top ten hold approximately 4%. Sequenced input: PBMCs or T cells enriched from blood (not recorded which). These TCRs come from a woman between 18 and 29 years old with acute COVID-19.

The chain uses TRBV5-1 and TRBJ1-2; TRBD1 matches 9 bases. CDR1 is SGHRS and CDR2 is YFSETQ in the germline V gene. This CDR3 is built from 16 residues. The V gene end was trimmed by 0 bases and the J gene end by 6 bases; junction bases not matched to a gene: 9. The CDR3 sequence is CASSLEPGQGSDGYTF. The CDR3 DNA reads as TGCGCCAGCAGCTTGGAACCGGGACAGGGATCGGATGGCTACACCTTC.

This chain uses TRBV3-1 (or the pseudogene TRBV3-2) with TRBJ2-3; D unclear. Germline CDR1 reads LGHDT; CDR2 reads YNNKEL (reference sequence). CDR3 length: 12 amino acids. The germline V and J ends were trimmed by 2 bases and 3 bases, with 3 bases remaining between them. This CDR3 is CASSQSTDTQYF. Written as DNA, the CDR3 is TGTGCCAGCAGCCAATCAACAGATACGCAGTATTTT.

The chain carries TRBV2 and TRBJ2-1; D is possibly TRBD1 (5 bases). This CDR3 has 14 residues. V was pared by 5 bases and J by 0 bases, with 8 bases between. Germline V gene lookup returns CDR1 SNHLY and CDR2 FYNNEI. CDR3 DNA: TGTGCCAGCAGTTCCGACAGCTCCTACAATGAGCAGTTCTTC. As protein: CASSSDSSYNEQFF.

The rearrangement uses TRBV20-1 and TRBJ1-2; D call uncertain. Per the germline V gene, CDR1 is DFQATT and CDR2 is SNEGSKA (reference sequence). The CDR3 spans 10 residues. The V and J ends lost 1 base and 8 bases respectively, with 5 bases between them. For the CDR3, the DNA is TGCAGTGCTAGAGCACAGGGCTACACCTTC. Translated: CSARAQGYTF.

The V call is TRBV3-1 (or the pseudogene TRBV3-2), the J call TRBJ1-1; 7 nucleotides match TRBD1. The germline CDR1 and CDR2 sequences are LGHDT and YNNKEL (reference sequence). This CDR3 region has 14 residues. V lost 4 bases and J lost 10; bases outside the gene matches: 12. In nucleotides, the CDR3 is TGTGCCAGCAGCCTAAACGCGTTGCAGGGGGGAGCTTTCTTT. It encodes CASSLNALQGGAFF.

The chain joins TRBV11-2 to TRBJ1-5; TRBD1 matches at 7 bases. V lost 5 bases to trimming and J lost 5 bases; unmatched junction nucleotides: 3. There are 13 residues in the CDR3. Germline V gives CDR1 SGHAT, CDR2 FQNNGV. CDR3 DNA sequence: TGTGCCAGCAGCCCCGACAGGGATCAGCCCCAGCATTTT. Its translation is CASSPDRDQPQHF. Together with reference TRBV11-2 and TRBJ1-5, the CDR3 gives the full variable domain: EAGVAQSPRYKIIEKRQSVAFWCNPISGHATLYWYQQILGQGPKLLIQFQNNGVVDDSQLPKDRFSAERLKGVDSTLKIQPAKLEDSAVYLCASSPDRDQPQHFGDGTRLSIL.

The chain joins TRBV5-1 to TRBJ2-3, with D perhaps TRBD2 (6 bases). Trimming took off 1 base at V and 2 bases at J, with 14 bases between the two ends. CDR3 size: 16 residues. From germline, CDR1 is SGHRS and CDR2 YFSETQ. CDR3 DNA: TGCGCCAGCAGCTTGAGTGCGGCGGGACTCACAGATACGCAGTATTTT. Residues: CASSLSAAGLTDTQYF. The variable domain in full, with the rest retrieved from reference TRBV5-1 and TRBJ2-3, is KAGVTQTPRYLIKTRGQQVTLSCSPISGHRSVSWYQQTPGQGLQFLFEYFSETQRNKGNFPGRFSGRQFSNSRSEMNVSTLELGDSALYLCASSLSAAGLTDTQYFGPGTRLTVL.

The V gene is TRBV11-1, the J gene TRBJ2-1; maybe TRBD2 (5 bases). Trimming pared 1 base from V and 7 bases from J, leaving 8 bases between. CDR3 length: 13 residues. Germline V gene data show CDR1 as SGHAT and CDR2 as FQDESV (reference sequence). The CDR3 sequence is CASSLESGNEQFF. CDR3 coding DNA: TGTGCCAGCAGCTTAGAGTCGGGGAATGAGCAGTTCTTC.

This chain uses TRBV25-1 with TRBJ1-2; D not certain. The germline V gene encodes CDR1 MGHDK and CDR2 SYGVNS. There are 13 residues in the CDR3. V lost 0 bases and J 2 bases, leaving 4 bases between the germline ends. DNA of the CDR3: TGTGCCAGCAGTGAATACGAGAACTATGGCTACACCTTC. This encodes CASSEYENYGYTF.

The J gene is TRBJ2-7, the V gene TRBV5-8, with 7 bases lining up with TRBD1. With 4 bases clipped from V and 0 bases from J, the junction kept 10 bases outside the gene matches. This CDR3 has 16 amino acids. Looked up from germline, CDR1 is SGHTS and CDR2 is YDEGEE. CDR3 nucleotides: TGTGCCAGCAGCGTGACAGGGCCCCCGTCCTCCTACGAGCAGTACTTC. It codes for CASSVTGPPSSYEQYF.

The chain combines TRBV3-1 (or the pseudogene TRBV3-2) with TRBJ2-5; D unclear. Trimming shortened V by 4 bases and J by 5 bases, and 8 bases separated the two germline ends. There are 12 residues in the CDR3. Germline values: CDR1 LGHDT, CDR2 YNNKEL (reference sequence). CDR3 amino acids: CASSPTTETQYF. CDR3 nucleotides: TGTGCCAGCAGCCCTACCACGGAGACCCAGTACTTC.

CDR3 sequence reads: CASTLQPLSYNEQFF. In nucleotides, the CDR3 is TGTGCCAGCACCTTACAGCCTCTCTCCTACAATGAGCAGTTCTTC. The chain combines TRBV28 with TRBJ2-1; D not resolved. Trimming cost V 7 bases and J 0 bases, with 13 bases left between them. The CDR3 totals 15 residues. Germline CDR1 MDHEN, CDR2 SYDVKM.

The J gene is TRBJ1-6, the V gene TRBV12-2. TRBV12-2 is designated a pseudogene. There are 19 residues in the CDR3. The CDR3 is CASPARTEHLQRTNSPLHF. The CDR3 coding sequence is TGTGCAAGTCCCGCGAGAACCGAGCACCTCCAGCGGACTAATTCACCCCTCCACTTT.

The rearrangement uses TRBV28 and TRBJ1-3; TRBD1 agrees at 7 bases. This CDR3 region has 14 residues. The germline V gene has CDR1 MDHEN and CDR2 SYDVKM. V shed 7 bases, J shed 2 bases, and the junction held 5 bases outside the gene matches. The CDR3 protein is CASTLGQPGNTIYF. The DNA for the CDR3 is TGTGCCAGCACCCTGGGACAGCCTGGAAACACCATATATTTT.

This sequence joins TRBV6-2 or TRBV6-3 and TRBJ2-5, with D possibly matching TRBD2 (5 bases). V was pared by 4 bases and J by 4 bases, with 16 bases between. This CDR3 is built from 15 residues. Germline V CDR1 and CDR2: MNHEY, SVGEGT. The CDR3 is CASSLLPGSGETQYF. The CDR3 DNA reads TGTGCCAGCAGTTTACTCCCGGGGAGTGGAGAGACCCAGTACTTC.

The gene calls are TRBV7-3 and TRBJ2-3, with D uncertain. The germline V and J ends were trimmed by 6 bases and 1 base, with 8 bases remaining between them. The CDR3 totals 13 residues. Per the germline V gene, CDR1 is SGHTA and CDR2 is FQGTGA. The CDR3 coding sequence is TGTGCCAGCAGTCGCCAGGGCACAGATACGCAGTATTTT. Translation gives CASSRQGTDTQYF.

This chain links TRBV3-1 (or the pseudogene TRBV3-2) with TRBJ2-7; D perhaps matches TRBD1 (5 bases). The V and J ends lost 2 bases and 2 bases respectively, with 7 bases between them. This CDR3 has 13 residues. Germline V CDR1 and CDR2: LGHDT, YNNKEL (reference sequence). CDR3 protein: CASSQQGAYEQYF. The CDR3 coding sequence is TGTGCCAGCAGCCAACAGGGCGCCTACGAGCAGTACTTC.